This TCR beta chain is from a study of cytomegalovirus exposure and HLA in healthy donors listed by TCRdb under 2017. Study-level background: An earlier analysis of approximately 590 of the donors reported approximately 270 Gb of sequence data and about 100 million unique TCR beta sequences from about 200 million T cells. About 310 gigabases of sequencing data and roughly 90 million unique TCR sequences were included in an early release covering 550 to 650 HLA-typed donors. Of the 398 genotyped donors, approximately 83% fell in the genetic ancestry cluster associated with self-reported Caucasian donors. The study was designed to test whether signatures of past pathogen exposure could be identified by cataloging public T cell receptors. The T cell repertoires of under 700 subjects were profiled by immunosequencing and related to cytomegalovirus serostatus. Besides the first cohort of under 700 subjects, a separate validation cohort made up of 120 or so different subjects was used. To predict cytomegalovirus infection status, the study brought together high-throughput TCR immunosequencing, statistical association of individual TCRs with disease status, and machine learning. A later analysis re-examined previously published TCR beta repertoires from roughly 720 donors and added high-resolution HLA genotyping to investigate patterns of TCR occurrence. In the later analysis, no new phenotypic data were used to find candidate immune exposures; instead, reliance was placed on TCR beta sequences and their occurrence across donors. An earlier analysis of several hundred of the donors used high-throughput TCR beta sequencing to judge whether each TCR beta V gene segment behaved as functional or pseudogenic. Donor age, sex, ethnicity and CMV serostatus were compiled alongside the repertoire data. Genome-wide SNP genotypes for about 60% of the roughly 700 donors were used in a later genetic analysis, which treated that subset as a discovery cohort. Every discovery cohort repertoire had been produced on one sequencing platform. HLA typing included class I and class II loci at four-digit resolution. The number of donors typed differed by locus, with roughly 629-640 for A, B, C, DRB1 and DQB1, over 500 for DQA1, nearly 610 for DPA1, and some 440 for DPB1. Roughly 5 DR-DQ haplotypes were handled as single units for association and clustering, since linkage in the cohort was strong. Among some 410 genotyped donors of the cohort, an average of approximately 240,000 unique TCR beta nucleotide sequences was sequenced per donor, of which 15% to 20% were non-productive. General findings and caveats noted by the study authors: This cohort had only TCR beta chains sequenced, and the lack of alpha or paired-chain data limited which features could be detected. Because some donors lacked HLA typing at each locus, the association tests relied only on the typed subset. In a later analysis, several top co-occurrence clusters were reported to appear linked to parvovirus B19, influenza, CMV and Epstein-Barr virus. In vitro tests confirmed that a few of the cytomegalovirus-associated TCR beta chains recognize cytomegalovirus antigens. While some public TCRs were present in many individuals, most TCR sequences turned up only very rarely across donors. In a later analysis, HLA-associated TCR beta chains showed more clonal expansion and lower generation probabilities than non-associated chains that were equally common. The earlier analysis of approximately 560 of the donors excluded some 16 rarely observed V segments, including chromosome 9 orphons, because counts were too low. A later genetic analysis reported fewer N-insertions in productive TCRs among donors in an Asian-associated ancestry cluster than the roughly 640-donor mean. At a false discovery rate of 0.05, a later analysis linked 15,000 to 20,000 TCR beta sequences to specific HLA alleles. The sequencing pipeline was judged likely to have produced a cluster of highly shared sequence variants as a technical artifact. Broadly in line with IMGT annotations, most TCR beta V segments showed up in productive rearrangements about 87% or about 30% of the time in an earlier analysis of around 600 of the donors. In both the original and validation cohorts, the classifier was reported to diagnose cytomegalovirus status with high specificity and sensitivity. The authors suggested that the approach could potentially be extended to other disease states and immunological phenotypes. In a later analysis, TCR association rates were found to vary across HLA loci, with the most associated TCRs seen for DRB1 alleles and the fewest for HLA-C alleles. The 87-base-pair reads could not distinguish some IMGT-functional V segments, including TRBV6-2 and TRBV6-3, so those segments were excluded. The only immune exposure information available for the cohort was CMV serostatus. Linkage disequilibrium might explain the correlated functional status among segregating V segments, but an unknown experimental factor could not be excluded. V-gene and J-gene trimming of TCR beta chains was associated with a missense DCLRE1C variant in a later genetic analysis, and the association was replicated in an independent cohort. Roughly uniform sequencing depth across donors was assumed in presence/absence analyses, although this assumption may not hold. The study gave a list of more than 150 TCR beta chains associated with cytomegalovirus. In a later analysis, most CMV-associated TCR beta chains were found to appear HLA-restricted, with HLA associations seemingly driven largely by CMV exposure. A further reported finding was that TCR beta sequences accurately predicted the HLA-A and HLA-B alleles for most subjects in the first cohort. Strong co-occurrence of HLA alleles, especially DR and DQ, made assigning TCR associations to individual alleles difficult.

CDR3 length: 20 amino acids, cysteine to phenylalanine. Only the CDR3 DNA is retained, 60 bases long and in frame from the first base. The germline V gene (reference sequence) gives CDR1 as PRHDT and CDR2 as FYEKMQ. Clipping removes 2 bases from V and 6 bases from J, with 21 as the unmatched junction base count. In total, 630 or so healthy bone marrow donors made up the cohort. Cohort members were all nominally healthy when sampled, although unrecorded immune exposures were likely present. The donor was CMV seronegative and was included in the group of a few hundred seronegative cohort members. A peripheral blood sample was provided by each donor, and peripheral blood mononuclear cells were used for TCR beta sequencing. The Qiagen DNeasy Blood Extraction Kit was used to extract genomic DNA from the blood cell samples. Turning to this clone: Its antigen has not been determined. Base-call qualities are not available, and no considerably larger clone is one nucleotide away.

Library preparation employed the immunoSEQ multiplex PCR assay. For the multiplex PCR, a mixture combining 60 forward primers for TCR Vbeta segments and 13 reverse primers for TCR Jbeta segments was used. The CDR3 region of rearranged TCR beta genes was amplified from genomic DNA with a multiplex PCR assay. The Illumina HiSeq System was used to sequence the amplified TCR beta libraries as 87-base-pair reads. Under the source paper's analysis protocol: A later analysis counted tens of millions of unique TCR beta chains across the 550 to 700 repertoires, and 10 million to 11 million of these chains were shared by at least two donors. To remove PCR and sequencing errors, raw reads were error-corrected and collapsed into unique sequences using a nearest-neighbor algorithm that merged closely related sequences. Alignment of CDR3 sequences to IMGT reference sequences was used to assign V, D and J gene segments. For a sequence to be retained, a match of at least six nucleotides was required to both a V gene segment and a J gene segment. A rearrangement counted as productive if the CDR3 had no stop codons and remained in frame with V and J, and every other rearrangement counted as non-productive. CDR3 was defined by IMGT convention, running from the second conserved V-encoded cysteine to the conserved J-encoded phenylalanine. In an earlier analysis of roughly 610 of the donors, sequences lacking an unambiguous match to a single V gene segment were excluded. An earlier analysis of around 600 of the donors classified V segments as functional when productive rearrangements were above 56.7% and as segregating when the standard deviation between donors was above 5%. A statistical classification framework was built to diagnose cytomegalovirus status from the catalog of TCR beta chain sequences. V and J gene assignment, in a later analysis, came from comparing TCR nucleotide sequences with IMGT/GENE-DB human TR gene sequences. Using the TCRdist pipeline, a later analysis assigned CDR3 sequences along with most-parsimonious VDJ recombination scenarios. A later analysis defined each TCR beta chain by its CDR3 amino acid sequence plus V-gene family, and excluded reads lacking a unique V-gene family. In a later analysis, around 650 highly shared, low-generation-probability nucleotide sequences were removed to address suspected cross-contamination and a sequencing artifact. In a later analysis, a clonal expansion index was calculated for each public chain from normalized within-repertoire ranks of inferred template counts. In a later analysis, generation probabilities were computed with a VDJ recombination model fitted to out-of-frame rearrangements, and the resulting probabilities were checked against IGoR. A later analysis scored TCR-TCR, TCR-HLA and TCR-CMV co-occurrence with hypergeometric tests, applying a repertoire-size bias correction to TCR pairs. A later analysis estimated false discovery rates by permuting HLA or CMV assignments 20 times. A later analysis grouped co-occurring TCRs with DBSCAN, adding TCRdist sequence similarity when clustering within HLA-allele-positive subsets. For co-occurrence clustering, repertoires with fewer than 30,000 or more than 120,000 public chains were excluded, along with five or six repertoires with anomalous nucleotide sharing. Entries here come from immuneACCESS through TCRdb and include only in-frame sequences with V and J called. Some clones fail to appear in such tables; in the studies checked, an unresolved V gene covers under half of the shortfall, and the cause of the remainder is unknown. D and trimming come from the DNA, and the V and J calls and clone size come from that table. The sample contains roughly 87,000 clones, approximately 75% of them found a single time. Jointly, the top ten make up roughly 4.2% of the sample.

The sample comprised PBMCs. The sequence joins TRBV13 to TRBJ2-7, with 11 junctional bases fitting TRBD2. This clonotype was obtained from a man between 60 and 70 years old in good health and CMV-seronegative. The base sequence is TGTGCCAGCAGCTTAAACGTCCCCCCCTCTATAGCGGGGGGGCCGGGCGAGCAGTACTTC. Its translation reads: CASSLNVPPSIAGGPGEQYF.